Listed here are 6 T cell receptor beta chains from one sample, sequenced in a study of blood T cell dynamics during melanoma immunotherapy. Clones were sequenced by immunoSEQ multiplex PCR, and TCRdb holds only the in-frame ones, with some missing. The repertoire holds some 11,000 clones, 87% seen once, with 6.5% to 7% in the top ten. This sample's time point: week 3, after first cycle of checkpoint inhibitor. Sequencing was performed on blood, taken from a patient treated with checkpoint blockade. Receptors originate from a human donor with melanoma.

The chain recombines TRBV7-8 with TRBJ2-4; D possibly uses TRBD1 or TRBD2 (5 bases each). CDR3 length: 15 residues. V lost 3 bases to trimming and J lost 7 bases, with 16 bases between them. Germline lookup yields CDR1 SGHVS and CDR2 FQNEAQ. CDR3 sequence: CASSFRGRGPNIQYF. Written as DNA, the CDR3 is TGTGCCAGCAGCTTTAGGGGCCGGGGACCCAACATTCAGTACTTC.

V and J are TRBV6-1 and TRBJ2-2, with TRBD1 identical over 7 bases. V trimming: 10 bases; J trimming: 0 bases; junction bases outside the gene matches: 5. The length of the CDR3 is 14 residues. Germline values: CDR1 MNHNS, CDR2 SASEGT. In DNA, the CDR3 is TGTGCCACAACCGGGACAGCGAACACCGGGGAGCTGTTTTTT. It yields the protein CATTGTANTGELFF.

The rearrangement uses TRBV30 and TRBJ1-6, with D possibly matching TRBD1 (5 bases). V lost 1 base to trimming and J lost 1 base, with 8 bases between them. This CDR3 spans 15 amino acids. The V gene's germline CDR1 is GTSNPN and CDR2 SVGIG (reference sequence). This chain's CDR3 is CAWSAGHSYNSPLHF. CDR3 nucleotides: TGTGCCTGGAGTGCCGGACATTCCTATAATTCACCCCTCCACTTT.

The chain has TRBV5-1 and TRBJ1-3, with a tentative D call TRBD1 (5 bases). CDR1 and CDR2 from the germline V gene are SGHRS and YFSETQ. V dropped 7 bases and J dropped 0 bases, with 5 bases sitting between them. The CDR3 has 12 amino acids. The CDR3 nucleotides read TGCGCCAGCCAGGGCTCTGGAAACACCATATATTTT. Encoded protein: CASQGSGNTIYF.

The chain uses TRBV5-4 and TRBJ1-2; perhaps TRBD1 as D (5 bases). The CDR3 consists of 14 residues. The germline CDR1 and CDR2 sequences are SGHNT and YYREEE (reference sequence). V lost 0 bases and J 7 bases, leaving 13 bases between the germline ends. The CDR3 nucleotides are TGTGCCAGCAGCTTGGACAGGCAGACACTTGGCTACACCTTC. It specifies CASSLDRQTLGYTF.

The chain recombines TRBV29-1 with TRBJ2-7, with 7 bases aligning to TRBD1. The CDR3 has 13 residues. Germline V CDR1 and CDR2: SQVTM, ANQGSEA. V lost 4 bases and J lost 6; bases outside the gene matches: 9. DNA of the CDR3: TGCAGCGTTGTGACAGGGTATCGGATCGAGCAGTACTTC. It is translated as CSVVTGYRIEQYF.